Below, 24 T cell receptor beta chains from the same sample are listed, as sequenced in a study of cytomegalovirus exposure and HLA in healthy donors. 60 Vbeta and 13 Jbeta primers were used in PCR. Repertoires were generated with immunoSEQ multiplex PCR, while TCRdb's copy carries only in-frame clones and drops some. In the table there are more than 150,000 clones, approximately 80% of which are singletons. Sequencing used PBMCs. The origin of the receptors is a woman under 30 in good health and CMV-seronegative.

This chain connects TRBV28 to TRBJ2-1; TRBD2 might be the D (7 bases). The CDR3 is made up of 15 amino acids. CDR1 and CDR2 from the germline V gene are MDHEN and SYDVKM. V was clipped by 3 bases and J by 2 bases, with 11 bases between them. CDR3 amino acids: CASSFAGGPYNEQFF. CDR3 DNA sequence: TGTGCCAGCAGTTTTGCCGGGGGGCCCTACAATGAGCAGTTCTTC. Supplemented by reference TRBV28 and TRBJ2-1, the full variable domain reads DVKVTQSSRYLVKRTGEKVFLECVQDMDHENMFWYRQDPGLGLRLIYFSYDVKMKEKGDIPEGYSVSREKKERFSLILESASTNQTSMYLCASSFAGGPYNEQFFGPGTRLTVL.

V is TRBV30 and J is TRBJ2-3; D remains unclear. The CDR3 is 12 residues long. Trimming shortened V by 6 bases and J by 1 base, and 8 bases separated the two germline ends. Germline lookup yields CDR1 GTSNPN and CDR2 SVGIG (reference sequence). The CDR3 region has the DNA TGTGCCTGCCACATGGGCACAGATACGCAGTATTTT. This translates into CACHMGTDTQYF. The full variable domain, with the rest looked up from reference TRBV30 and TRBJ2-3, is SQTIHQWPATLVQPVGSPLSLECTVEGTSNPNLYWYRQAAGRGLQLLFYSVGIGQISSEVPQNLSASRPQDRQFILSSKKLLLSDSGFYLCACHMGTDTQYFGPGTRLTVL.

There are a few counts of this clone. The rearrangement joins TRBV28 to TRBJ2-1, with unresolved D. Trimming removed 4 bases from V and 7 bases from J, with 17 bases in between. CDR1 is MDHEN, CDR2 SYDVKM, per germline. The CDR3 has 15 amino acids. CDR3 sequence reads: CASSSLGVSQNEQFF. The CDR3, as DNA: TGTGCCAGCAGTTCCCTAGGAGTAAGTCAGAATGAGCAGTTCTTC.

The chain is built from TRBV19 and TRBJ1-2; 12 bases fit TRBD1. The CDR3 spans 14 residues. J lost 8 bases, V lost 7 bases, and 8 bases had no gene match. The V gene's germline CDR1 is LNHDA and CDR2 SQIVND (reference sequence). DNA for the CDR3: TGTGCCAGTACCCGGGACAGGGGGCGCGGGGGCTACACCTTC. Protein sequence: CASTRDRGRGGYTF.

The rearrangement links TRBV7-6 to TRBJ1-5; tentatively, D is TRBD1 (5 bases). This CDR3 comprises 15 residues. CDR1 and CDR2 (germline): SGHVS, FNYEAQ. V lost 5 bases, J lost 6 bases, and 17 bases lay in between. The CDR3 bases are TGTGCCAGCAGCCCACAGTCCGGGGGAGCTCAGCCCCAGCATTTT. Encoded protein: CASSPQSGGAQPQHF.

Only one count was recorded for this clone. The gene calls are TRBV9 and TRBJ2-1; 12 bases line up with TRBD2. The CDR3 sequence is 15 residues long. V lost 4 bases, J lost 10 bases, and 9 bases stayed unmatched. From germline, CDR1 is SGDLS and CDR2 YYNGEE. CDR3 sequence: CASSQTSGGSPEQFF. The CDR3 coding sequence is TGTGCCAGCAGCCAAACTAGCGGGGGGTCTCCGGAGCAGTTCTTC.

This chain joins TRBV11-2 and TRBJ1-2, with a tentative D call TRBD1 (6 bases). The CDR3 has 15 amino acids. V lost 5 bases and J lost 6, with 19 bases in between. Germline V gene sequence: CDR1 SGHAT, CDR2 FQNNGV. For the CDR3, the DNA is TGTGCCAGCAGCATCAACTACGGACAGTTCGATGGCTACACCTTC. Protein sequence: CASSINYGQFDGYTF.

This chain uses TRBV6-1 with TRBJ1-5; D might be TRBD1 (5 bases). V lost 9 bases to trimming and J lost 4 bases, with 16 bases between them. Germline V gene sequence: CDR1 MNHNS, CDR2 SASEGT. The CDR3 extends over 14 amino acids. CDR3 nucleotides: TGTGCCAGTCTCTCAGGGCCTCTGAATCAGCCCCAGCATTTT. As protein: CASLSGPLNQPQHF.

As to this clone: An end of the junction does not agree with germline; a read error may underlie this. The V call is TRBV7-9, the J call TRBJ1-5; D unresolved. Germline V gene lookup returns CDR1 SEHNR and CDR2 FQNEAQ (reference sequence). This CDR3 is built from 15 residues. This CDR3 is CSSSLGLRSNQPQHF. In nucleotides, the CDR3 is TGTTCCAGCAGCTTAGGATTGCGGTCCAATCAGCCCCAGCATTTT.

This clone was counted a single time. One junction end disagrees with the germline gene, perhaps due to a read error. At the DNA level, this CDR3 is encoded by other sequences in the same sample as well. This chain joins TRBV5-1 and TRBJ1-1; possible D gene TRBD1, 5 bases. The CDR3 sequence is 13 residues long. The germline CDR1 and CDR2 sequences are SGHRS and YFSETQ. The CDR3 reads CASSAGRSTEAFF. In nucleotides, the CDR3 is TGCGCCAGCAGCGCAGGGAGGAGCACTGAGGCTTTCTTT. Together with reference TRBV5-1 and TRBJ1-1, the CDR3 gives the full variable domain: KAGVTQTPRYLIKTRGQQVTLSCSPISGHRSVSWYQQTPGQGLQFLFEYFSETQRNKGNFPGRFSGRQFSNSRSEMNVSTLELGDSALYLCASSAGRSTEAFFGQGTRLTVV.

The count of this clone is one. The chain joins TRBV2 to TRBJ1-2; D is unclear. CDR1 is SNHLY, CDR2 FYNNEI, per germline. The CDR3 spans 11 residues. Trimming shortened V by 3 bases and J by 7 bases, and 6 bases separated the two germline ends. The CDR3 nucleotides are TGTGCCAGCAGTGAGAGGGCTGGCTACACCTTC. Its protein is CASSERAGYTF.

This clone was seen more than once but under ten times. The V gene is TRBV7-2, the J gene TRBJ2-5, with 7 bases matching TRBD2. CDR1 SGHTA and CDR2 FQGNSA come from the germline V gene. The CDR3 loop spans 14 amino acids. J was trimmed by 5 bases and V by 3 bases; bases with no gene match: 6. The CDR3 nucleotides read TGTGCCAGCAGCTTGAGAGCGGGGCGGGAGACCCAGTACTTC. Translated: CASSLRAGRETQYF. The variable domain in full, completed from reference TRBV7-2 and TRBJ2-5, reads GAGVSQSPSNKVTEKGKDVELRCDPISGHTALYWYRQSLGQGLEFLIYFQGNSAPDKSGLPSDRFSAERTGGSVSTLTIQRTQQEDSAVYLCASSLRAGRETQYFGPGTRLLVL.

This clone was seen a few times. J is TRBJ2-7 and V is TRBV7-8; 7 nucleotides match TRBD1. The germline V gene has CDR1 SGHVS and CDR2 FQNEAQ. The CDR3 loop spans 14 amino acids. The ends lost 5 bases at V and 4 bases at J; junction bases unmatched: 8. CDR3 nucleotides: TGTGCCAGCAGCCCGAGGGACAGCAAATACGAGCAGTACTTC. Translating it yields CASSPRDSKYEQYF.

This clone occurred a few times. The rearrangement links TRBV6-4 to TRBJ1-1; tentative D call: TRBD1 (5 bases). With 3 bases removed from V and 6 bases from J, the gap between germline ends came to 14 bases. The CDR3 runs to 14 residues. Per germline, CDR1 MRHNA and CDR2 SNTAGT. CDR3 in DNA: TGTGCCAGCAGTGAGCGGGAGGGGATCGCTGAAGCTTTCTTT. This codes for CASSEREGIAEAFF.

CDR3 in DNA: TGTGCCTGGAGTGTGGGAGGGGCCCTAAAAGAAGCTTTCTTT. Encoded protein: CAWSVGGALKEAFF. This sequence joins TRBV30 and TRBJ1-1; D is possibly TRBD1 (5 bases). This CDR3 contains 14 residues. Germline V gene lookup returns CDR1 GTSNPN and CDR2 SVGIG (reference sequence). V was clipped by 0 bases and J by 8 bases, with 16 bases between them.

V gene TRBV2 combines with J gene TRBJ2-7, with 8 bases lining up with TRBD1. V lost 6 bases to trimming and J lost 1 base; unmatched junction nucleotides: 11. Per germline, CDR1 SNHLY and CDR2 FYNNEI. CDR3 length equals 16 residues. The CDR3 sequence is CASRRTGLLGSYEQYF. CDR3 coding DNA: TGTGCCAGCAGGCGGACAGGGTTATTAGGTTCCTACGAGCAGTACTTC.

This clone was seen a handful of times. This chain connects TRBV12-1 to TRBJ1-5; the table names TRBD1, a call not compared with the DNA. TRBV12-1 is an annotated pseudogene. The CDR3 loop spans 19 amino acids. CDR3 amino acids: CASSFSGTGGTTSNQPQHF. The CDR3 coding sequence is TGTGCCAGCAGCTTTTCCGGGACAGGGGGCACTACTAGCAATCAGCCCCAGCATTTT.

The chain uses TRBV5-1 and TRBJ2-7, with D perhaps TRBD2 (6 bases). This CDR3 is built from 14 residues. Trimming removed 4 bases at V and 5 bases at J, with 16 bases between. Germline values: CDR1 SGHRS, CDR2 YFSETQ. CDR3 nucleotides: TGCGCCAGCAGCACCCAGACTAGTTCCGACGAGCAGTACTTC. It translates to CASSTQTSSDEQYF.

The chain is built from TRBV7-9 and TRBJ2-3; D might be TRBD1 (6 bases). CDR3 length equals 15 residues. Germline CDR1 reads SEHNR; CDR2 reads FQNEAQ (reference sequence). V lost 5 bases to trimming and J lost 0 bases, with 12 bases between them. The chain's CDR3 is CASSLQGPSTDTQYF. CDR3 bases: TGTGCCAGCAGCCTACAGGGACCTAGCACAGATACGCAGTATTTT. The full variable domain, with the rest looked up from reference TRBV7-9 and TRBJ2-3, is DTGVSQNPRHKITKRGQNVTFRCDPISEHNRLYWYRQTLGQGPEFLTYFQNEAQLEKSRLLSDRFSAERPKGSFSTLEIQRTEQGDSAMYLCASSLQGPSTDTQYFGPGTRLTVL.

The V gene is TRBV9, the J gene TRBJ1-1; the D is unclear. CDR1 and CDR2 (germline): SGDLS, YYNGEE. The CDR3 is made up of 12 amino acids. With 4 bases removed from V and 10 bases from J, the gap between germline ends came to 14 bases. The CDR3 loop reads CASSPLSVGAFF. CDR3 DNA: TGTGCCAGCAGCCCCCTTAGTGTTGGAGCTTTCTTT.

J is TRBJ1-2 and V is TRBV5-1; D possibly corresponds to TRBD1 (6 bases). Germline CDR1 is SGHRS and CDR2 is YFSETQ. V lost 4 bases and J lost 8, with 18 bases in between. The CDR3 spans 14 residues. The CDR3 DNA sequence: TGCGCCAGCAGCGCGGCGACAGGTGAACGCGGCTACACCTTC. Protein sequence: CASSAATGERGYTF.

CDR3 sequence: CASSHREPDTQYF. In DNA form, the CDR3 reads TGTGCCAGTAGCCACAGGGAGCCAGATACGCAGTATTTT. The chain uses TRBV2 and TRBJ2-3, with D perhaps TRBD1 (6 bases). Germline V gene data show CDR1 as SNHLY and CDR2 as FYNNEI. This CDR3 is 13 amino acids long. Between the trimmed V and J ends, which lost 9 bases and 4 bases, there was a span of 14 bases. Filled out from reference TRBV2 and TRBJ2-3, the complete variable domain reads EPEVTQTPSHQVTQMGQEVILRCVPISNHLYFYWYRQILGQKVEFLVSFYNNEISEKSEIFDDQFSVERPDGSNFTLKIRSTKLEDSAMYFCASSHREPDTQYFGPGTRLTVL.

J is TRBJ1-4 and V is TRBV5-1; no definite D call. This CDR3 has 14 residues. CDR1 and CDR2 (germline): SGHRS, YFSETQ. V was cut by 0 bases and J by 8 bases, with 11 bases left in between. The CDR3 protein is CASSLGPGLEKLFF. DNA of the CDR3: TGCGCCAGCAGCTTGGGTCCGGGATTAGAAAAACTGTTTTTT.

This rearrangement joins TRBV18 to TRBJ2-4; 7 bases align to TRBD1. V trimming: 5 bases; J trimming: 8 bases; junction bases outside the gene matches: 12. The CDR3 has 15 residues. Germline V gene data show CDR1 as KGHSH and CDR2 as LQKENI. The chain's CDR3 is CASSSQTGFRDIQYF. The CDR3 nucleotides are TGTGCCAGCTCATCCCAGACAGGGTTTAGGGACATTCAGTACTTC. Looking up the rest from reference TRBV18 and TRBJ2-4 gives the full variable domain: NAGVMQNPRHLVRRRGQEARLRCSPMKGHSHVYWYRQLPEEGLKFMVYLQKENIIDESGMPKERFSAEFPKEGPSILRIQQVVRGDSAAYFCASSSQTGFRDIQYFGAGTRLSVL.